This is a list of T cell receptor beta chains from one sample in a study of cytotoxic CD8 clonotypes in ibrutinib-treated CLL. Only in-frame clones appear in the TCRdb table, and some are missing; sequencing was by immunoSEQ multiplex PCR. The top ten hold 3.5% to 5.5% of the sample, which has under 200,000 clones, under 90% seen once. Here the sequenced sample was PBMCs, taken after 24 months of ibrutinib treatment. All receptors come from a human donor with chronic lymphocytic leukemia. Each CDR3 is given with its conserved first and last residue. The D gene is left open where the match is weak. Expanded clones are given a class, and other clones once, few, many or no size at all.

>15|TRBJ2-5|TRBV9|NA|NA
CASSVVVGSGETQYF
TGTGCCAGCAGCGTAGTTGTCGGGAGCGGTGAGACCCAGTACTTC
>16|TRBJ2-7|TRBV28|TRBD2|NA
CASTWRPSGRPYEQYF
TGTGCCAGCACTTGGCGTCCTAGCGGGAGGCCCTACGAGCAGTACTTC
>15|TRBJ1-1|TRBV5-1|NA|NA
CASSLGLTMNTEAFF
TGCGCCAGCAGCTTGGGACTGACTATGAACACTGAAGCTTTCTTT
>14|TRBJ1-3|TRBV9|NA|NA
CASSGTFTGNTIYF
TGTGCCAGCTCCGGGACGTTCACTGGAAACACCATATATTTT
>11|TRBJ2-5|TRBV6-4|NA|NA
CASRQQETQYF
TGTGCCAGCAGACAACAAGAGACCCAGTACTTC
>16|TRBJ2-7|TRBV7-2|NA|NA
CASSLGMRGGPYEQYF
TGTGCCAGCAGCTTAGGAATGAGGGGTGGGCCCTACGAGCAGTACTTC
>15|TRBJ2-2|TRBV5-1|TRBD1|NA
CASSRDRGYTGELFF
TGCGCCAGCAGCCGGGACAGAGGCTACACCGGGGAGCTGTTTTTT
>14|TRBJ2-7|TRBV14|NA|NA
CATSTRGAINEQYF
TGTGCCACCTCTACTCGGGGGGCGATAAACGAGCAGTACTTC
>15|TRBJ2-7|TRBV2|NA|NA
CASSEARPRVKKGYF
TGTGCCAGCAGTGAAGCTCGTCCCAGGGTCAAGAAGGGGTACTTC
>14|TRBJ2-3|TRBV5-1|TRBD1|NA
CASSSWTGGNTQYF
TGCGCCAGCAGCTCCTGGACAGGGGGGAATACGCAGTATTTT
>12|TRBJ1-2|TRBV18|NA|NA
CASSPEDYGYTF
TGTGCCAGCTCACCCGAGGATTATGGCTACACCTTC
>15|TRBJ1-2|TRBV1|NA|NA
CTSSSPGEVDYGYTF
TGCACCAGCAGCTCGCCAGGGGAAGTGGACTATGGCTACACCTTC
>11|TRBJ1-2|TRBV30|NA|NA
CAWSVKVGYTF
TGTGCCTGGAGTGTAAAGGTTGGCTACACCTTC
>19|TRBJ1-3|TRBV30|NA|NA
CAWSVSGQRSLLSGNTIYF
TGTGCCTGGAGTGTTTCAGGACAGCGCTCTCTCCTCTCTGGAAACACCATATATTTT
>15|TRBJ1-6|TRBV7-6|NA|NA
CASSPQTDYNSPLHF
TGTGCCAGCAGCCCTCAGACAGATTATAATTCACCCCTCCACTTT
>17|TRBJ1-2|TRBV30|TRBD1|once
CAWSVSPRTGGPYGYTF
TGTGCCTGGAGTGTATCCCCCCGGACAGGGGGGCCTTATGGCTACACCTTC
>13|TRBJ2-5|TRBV5-1|NA|NA
CASSLDSEETQYF
TGCGCCAGCAGCTTGGATTCGGAAGAGACCCAGTACTTC